The T cell receptor beta chain under discussion was sequenced for a study of a mutant IDH1 vaccine in newly diagnosed glioma. Between the trimmed V and J ends, which lost 2 bases and 7 bases, there was a span of 6 bases. CDR1 and CDR2 (germline): MNHEY, SVGAGI. The CDR3 runs to 11 residues. Sequenced by immunoSEQ multiplex PCR; TCRdb stores in-frame clones only, minus some. The sample lists approximately 100,000 clones, around 90% occurring once. Indicated time point: baseline, week 1 (first vaccination visit). Treatment meaning: pre-vaccination baseline after standard-of-care therapy. Sequencing used PBMCs, obtained from a glioma patient treated with radiotherapy, temozolomide or both. The chain carries TRBV6-5 and TRBJ2-7; no clear D gene. The TCR originated in a woman aged 45-59 years with glioma. The CDR3 nucleotides read TGTGCCAGCAGTTACCTAGATGAGCAGTACTTC. This translates into CASSYLDEQYF.